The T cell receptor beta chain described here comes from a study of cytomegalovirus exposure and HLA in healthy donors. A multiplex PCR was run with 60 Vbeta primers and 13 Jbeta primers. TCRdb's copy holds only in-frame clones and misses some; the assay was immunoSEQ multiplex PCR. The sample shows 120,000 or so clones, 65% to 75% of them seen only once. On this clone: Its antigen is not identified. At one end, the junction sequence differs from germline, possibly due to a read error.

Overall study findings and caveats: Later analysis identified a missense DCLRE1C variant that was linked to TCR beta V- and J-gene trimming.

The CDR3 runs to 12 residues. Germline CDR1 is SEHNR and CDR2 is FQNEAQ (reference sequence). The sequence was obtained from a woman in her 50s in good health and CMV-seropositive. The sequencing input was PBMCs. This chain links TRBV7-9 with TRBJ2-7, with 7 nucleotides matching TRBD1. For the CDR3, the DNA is TGTTCCAGCAGCAGGACAGGCGCCGAGCAGTACTTC. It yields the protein CSSSRTGAEQYF.